This T cell receptor beta chain was recorded in a study of Ad26.COV2.S vaccination and SARS-CoV-2 variants (TCRdb year 2021). Looking at the study overall: Donors in the vaccine arm were drawn from COV1001, a multicentre, randomized, double-blind, placebo-controlled phase I-IIa trial testing Ad26.COV2.S in healthy adults. Ad26.COV2.S was given intramuscularly at 5x10^10 or 1x10^11 viral particles, as a single shot or as two shots 56 days apart. Sequencing of the TCRbeta repertoire served to evaluate the specificity and breadth of SARS-CoV-2-reactive T cell receptors following Ad26.COV2.S vaccination. The TCR-sequenced set comprised approximately 32 samples: approximately 19 Ad26.COV2.S vaccine recipients, 5 placebo recipients and 8 SARS-CoV-2 convalescent individuals. Trial participants were randomized into five groups of five, in which low-dose or high-dose Ad26.COV2.S was given once or twice, or placebo was given on both occasions. Blinding of investigators to trial group allocation was maintained during experiments and outcome assessment.

Results the study describes overall, beyond this receptor: After vaccination, substantial breadth of spike-specific CD8+ and CD4+ T cell responses was reported. Non-spike TCR breadth was comparable between vaccine and placebo recipients, consistent with the vaccine containing only spike. The study lacked the statistical power to compare responses across vaccine doses or regimens. It was noted by the authors that total T cell responses may have been underestimated by the TCR breadth and depth analyses. Compared with placebo recipients, Ad26.COV2.S recipients showed higher spike-specific TCR breadth (P = 0.0014).

Trimming at the junction amounts to 3 bases on V and 8 bases on J, and the germline ends lie 13 bases apart. Sequences ENHRY (CDR1) and SYGVKD (CDR2) are obtained from the germline V gene. The CDR3, from cysteine to phenylalanine, totals 14 residues. Of all the DNA, just the CDR3 is kept, 42 bases in frame from base 1. The immunoSEQ Assay was used to sequence TCRbeta CDR3 regions. After extraction, genomic DNA underwent amplification by bias-controlled multiplex PCR, followed by high-throughput sequencing. Processing in the source paper ran as follows. To quantify the absolute abundance of every unique TCRbeta CDR3 region, sequences were collapsed and filtered. T cell fraction was estimated by normalizing TCRbeta template counts to usable DNA, which was measured by amplifying reference genes present in all nucleated cells. Repertoire TCRs were annotated as SARS-CoV-2-specific when V gene, CDR3 amino acid sequence and J gene were exactly matched to a known reactive TCR set. The reference SARS-CoV-2 TCR set was obtained from MIRA and was filtered for enrichment in COVID-19-positive ImmuneCODE repertoires, whereby public or cross-reactive TCRs were removed. Based on the MIRA antigens, annotated TCRs were further analysed at the level of specific ORF or position within ORF. Breadth was defined as the number of annotated unique rearrangements divided by the total number of unique productive rearrangements, and depth was defined as the summed frequency of the annotated unique rearrangements. Two-sided Wilcoxon rank-sum tests were applied when comparing TCR breadth between groups. Sourced from immuneACCESS, this table was stored by TCRdb with only in-frame sequences that have V and J called. A share of the clones is absent; for the studies checked, an unresolved V gene accounts for under half, and the remainder has no known explanation. D and trimming were read from the DNA, whereas the V and J calls and clone size are those reported in that table. This sample gives fewer than 500,000 clones in total; 90% of them show up just once. The top ten constitute more than 9% of the sample.

The treatment or condition tag for this specimen amounts to: around 19 received Ad26.COV2.S at low or high dose, single or two shots; roughly 5 received placebo; per-sample allocation not given. Repertoires of vaccine and placebo recipients were sequenced from samples taken on day 63 after the first injection. In Cohort 1b, around 23 adults aged 18-55 years were enrolled at a single site in Boston, USA, between 29 July and 7 August 2020. Ad26.COV2.S was a replication-incompetent adenovirus type 26 vector expressing a prefusion-stabilized SARS-CoV-2 spike protein from the original Wuhan strain. Concerning this clone itself: It has no known antigen specificity. Base qualities are not recorded, but no much larger clone differs from it by a single base.

The chain uses TRBV10-3 and TRBJ2-2, with an unclear D gene assignment. This receptor was taken from a person aged 18 to 59 who received the Ad26.COV2.S COVID-19 vaccine or a placebo. Sequencing used peripheral blood, obtained in a trial of Ad26.COV2.S vaccine versus placebo. The nucleotide sequence reads TGTGCCATCAGTGAAGGAAGGGTAGGGGGGGAGCTGTTTTTT. Its protein is CAISEGRVGGELFF.